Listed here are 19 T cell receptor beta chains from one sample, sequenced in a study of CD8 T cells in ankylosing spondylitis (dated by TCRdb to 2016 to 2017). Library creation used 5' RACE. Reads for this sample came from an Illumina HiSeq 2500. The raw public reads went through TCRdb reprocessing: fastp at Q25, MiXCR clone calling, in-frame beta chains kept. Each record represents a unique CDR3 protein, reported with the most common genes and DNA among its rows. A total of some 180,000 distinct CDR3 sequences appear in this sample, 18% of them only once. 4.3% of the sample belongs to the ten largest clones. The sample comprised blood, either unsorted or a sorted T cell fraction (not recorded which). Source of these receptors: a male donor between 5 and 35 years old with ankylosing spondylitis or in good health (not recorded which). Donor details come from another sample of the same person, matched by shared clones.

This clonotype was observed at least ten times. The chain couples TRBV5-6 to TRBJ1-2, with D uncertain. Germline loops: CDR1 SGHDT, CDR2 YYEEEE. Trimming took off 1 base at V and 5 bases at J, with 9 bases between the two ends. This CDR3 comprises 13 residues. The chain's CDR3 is CASSLQREYGYTF. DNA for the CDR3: TGTGCCAGCAGCTTGCAGAGGGAGTATGGCTACACCTTC.

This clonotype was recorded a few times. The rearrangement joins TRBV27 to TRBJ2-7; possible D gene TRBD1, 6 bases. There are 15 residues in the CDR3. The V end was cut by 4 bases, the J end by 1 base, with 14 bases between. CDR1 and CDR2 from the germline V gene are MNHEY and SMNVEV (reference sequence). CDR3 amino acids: CASSSIDRLSYEQYV. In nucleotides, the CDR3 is TGTGCCAGCAGTTCCATCGACAGGCTATCCTACGAGCAGTACGTC.

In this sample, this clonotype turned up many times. Here the CDR3 reads CASSPPGLEAQYF. In nucleotides, the CDR3 is TGTGCCAGCTCACCCCCAGGACTCGAGGCCCAGTACTTC. The chain carries TRBV18 and TRBJ2-5; a weak D match, TRBD2 (5 bases). Between the trimmed V and J ends, which lost 3 bases and 9 bases, there was a span of 14 bases. CDR3 length equals 13 residues. Germline V gene sequence: CDR1 KGHSH, CDR2 LQKENI.

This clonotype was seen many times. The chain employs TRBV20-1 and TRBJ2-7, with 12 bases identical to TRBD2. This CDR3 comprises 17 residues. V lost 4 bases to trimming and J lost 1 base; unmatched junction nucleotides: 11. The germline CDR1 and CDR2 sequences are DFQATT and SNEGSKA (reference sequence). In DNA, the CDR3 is TGCAGTGCTAACCGGGACGGAGGACTAGCGGGATCCTACGAGCAGTACTTC. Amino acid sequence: CSANRDGGLAGSYEQYF.

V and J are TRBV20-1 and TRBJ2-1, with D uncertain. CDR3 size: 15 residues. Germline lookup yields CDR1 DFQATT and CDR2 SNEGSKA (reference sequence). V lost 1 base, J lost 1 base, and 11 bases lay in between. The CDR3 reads CSARGQEVSYNEQFF. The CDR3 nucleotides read TGCAGTGCTAGAGGACAAGAGGTGTCCTACAATGAGCAGTTCTTC.

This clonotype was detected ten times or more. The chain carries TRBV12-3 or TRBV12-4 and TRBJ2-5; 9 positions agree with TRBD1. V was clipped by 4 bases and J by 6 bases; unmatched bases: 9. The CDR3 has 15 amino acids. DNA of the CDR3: TGTGCCAGCAGTTCATACAGGGGGCTTTTACAGACCCAGTACTTC. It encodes CASSSYRGLLQTQYF.

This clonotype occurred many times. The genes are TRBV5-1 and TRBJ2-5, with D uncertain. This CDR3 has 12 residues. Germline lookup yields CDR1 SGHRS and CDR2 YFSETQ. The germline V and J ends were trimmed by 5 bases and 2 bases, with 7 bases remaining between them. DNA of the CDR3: TGCGCCAGCAGTGGGCTACAAGAGACCCAGTACTTC. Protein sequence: CASSGLQETQYF.

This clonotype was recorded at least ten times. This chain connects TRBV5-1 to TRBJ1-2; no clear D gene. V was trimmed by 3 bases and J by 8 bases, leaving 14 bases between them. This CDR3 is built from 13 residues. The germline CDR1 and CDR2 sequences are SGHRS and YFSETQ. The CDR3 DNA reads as TGCGCCAGCAGCTCTGACATTCTTGAGGGCTACACCTTC. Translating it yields CASSSDILEGYTF.

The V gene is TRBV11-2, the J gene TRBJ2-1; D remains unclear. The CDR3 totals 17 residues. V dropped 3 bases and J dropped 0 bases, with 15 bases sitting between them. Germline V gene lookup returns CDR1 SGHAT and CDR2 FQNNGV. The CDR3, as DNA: TGTGCCAGCAGCTTCCAGTGGGGAACCGGCTCCTACAATGAGCAGTTCTTC. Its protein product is CASSFQWGTGSYNEQFF.

In DNA, the CDR3 is TGTGCCAGCAGTGATGTGAGCGGGAGAGGAGAGCAGTTCTTC. Its protein product is CASSDVSGRGEQFF. The chain couples TRBV6-4 to TRBJ2-1, with 8 bases matching TRBD2. The CDR3 loop spans 14 amino acids. CDR1 is MRHNA, CDR2 SNTAGT, per germline. The V segment lost 3 bases and the J segment 10 bases; nucleotides outside the gene matches: 8.

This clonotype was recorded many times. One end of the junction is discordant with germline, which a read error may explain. The CDR3 sequence: CASSPTNGLAGENF. The DNA of the CDR3 is TGTGCCAGCTCACCAACGAACGGACTAGCGGGAGAAAACTTC. The chain employs TRBV18 and TRBJ2-5, with 13 bases identical to TRBD2. The CDR3 runs to 14 residues. CDR1 is KGHSH and CDR2 is LQKENI in the germline V gene.

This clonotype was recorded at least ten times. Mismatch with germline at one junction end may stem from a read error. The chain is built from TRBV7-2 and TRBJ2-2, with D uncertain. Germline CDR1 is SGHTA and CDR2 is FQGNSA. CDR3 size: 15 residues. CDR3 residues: CASSSTGSHTGELFF. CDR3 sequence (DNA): TGTGCCAGCAGCTCCACTGGTTCACACACTGGGGAGCTGTTTTTT.

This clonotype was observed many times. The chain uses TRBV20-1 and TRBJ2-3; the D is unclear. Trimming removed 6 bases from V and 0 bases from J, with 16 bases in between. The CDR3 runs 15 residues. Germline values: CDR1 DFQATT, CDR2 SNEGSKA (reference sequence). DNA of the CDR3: TGCAGTGCGAAAAATCCCCTTACTAGCACAGATACGCAGTATTTT. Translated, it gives CSAKNPLTSTDTQYF.

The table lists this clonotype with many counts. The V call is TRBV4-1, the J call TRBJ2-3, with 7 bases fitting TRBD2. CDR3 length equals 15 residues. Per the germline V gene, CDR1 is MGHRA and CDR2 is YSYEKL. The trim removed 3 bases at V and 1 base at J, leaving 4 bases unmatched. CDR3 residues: CASSQGTTGTDTQYF. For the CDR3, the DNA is TGCGCCAGCAGCCAGGGGACTACAGGCACAGATACGCAGTATTTT.

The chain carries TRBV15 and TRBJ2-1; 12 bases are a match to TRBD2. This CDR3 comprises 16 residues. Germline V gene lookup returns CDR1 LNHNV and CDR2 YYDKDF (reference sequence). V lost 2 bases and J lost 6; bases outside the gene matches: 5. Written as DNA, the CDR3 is TGTGCCACCAGCAGATCGGGACTAGCGGGCCCCAATGAGCAGTTCTTC. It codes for CATSRSGLAGPNEQFF.

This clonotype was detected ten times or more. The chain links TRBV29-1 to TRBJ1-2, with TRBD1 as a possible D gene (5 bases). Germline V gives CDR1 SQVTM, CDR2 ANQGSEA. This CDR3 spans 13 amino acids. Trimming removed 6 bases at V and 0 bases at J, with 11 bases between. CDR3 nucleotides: TGCAGCGTGGTCGGGGGTCCTAACTATGGCTACACCTTC. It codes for CSVVGGPNYGYTF.

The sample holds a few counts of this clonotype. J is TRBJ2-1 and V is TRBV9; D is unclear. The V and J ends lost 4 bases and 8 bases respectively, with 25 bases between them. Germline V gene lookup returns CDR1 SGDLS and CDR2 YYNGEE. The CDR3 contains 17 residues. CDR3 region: CASSPTKGPLRGDEQFF. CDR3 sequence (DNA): TGTGCCAGCAGCCCAACTAAAGGACCGCTGCGTGGAGATGAGCAGTTCTTC.

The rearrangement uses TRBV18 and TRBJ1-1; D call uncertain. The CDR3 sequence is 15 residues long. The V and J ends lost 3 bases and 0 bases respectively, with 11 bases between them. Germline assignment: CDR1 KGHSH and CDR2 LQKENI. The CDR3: CASSPLEGVNTEAFF. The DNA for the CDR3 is TGTGCCAGCTCACCCTTGGAGGGCGTGAACACTGAAGCTTTCTTT.

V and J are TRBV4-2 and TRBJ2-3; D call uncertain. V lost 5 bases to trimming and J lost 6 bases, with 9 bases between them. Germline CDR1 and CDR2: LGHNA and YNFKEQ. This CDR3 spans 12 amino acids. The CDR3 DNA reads TGTGCCAGCAGCGACCGAGTTGATACGCAGTATTTT. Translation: CASSDRVDTQYF.